Presented here are 18 T cell receptor beta chains from one specimen sequenced in a study of blood T cell repertoires in COVID-19. Profiling relied on immunoSEQ multiplex PCR, and the TCRdb table lists in-frame clones only, not all of them. The repertoire holds about 250,000 clones, with around 84% as singletons. The sequenced sample was PBMCs or T cells enriched from blood (not recorded which). Receptor source: a man aged 40-55 years who had recovered from COVID-19.

The rearrangement joins TRBV5-1 to TRBJ2-2, with D hard to call. CDR3 size: 15 residues. Trimming cost V 1 base and J 3 bases, with 10 bases left between them. Germline-derived CDR1 and CDR2 are SGHRS and YFSETQ. The CDR3 DNA reads as TGCGCCAGCAGCTTGATTGCGGAAGACACCGGGGAGCTGTTTTTT. Translated, it gives CASSLIAEDTGELFF.

The table lists this clone with a count of one. The chain links TRBV5-6 to TRBJ1-1; D call uncertain. Between the trimmed V and J ends, which lost 0 bases and 1 base, there was a span of 4 bases. CDR3 size: 13 residues. Looked up from germline, CDR1 is SGHDT and CDR2 is YYEEEE. As DNA, the CDR3 is TGTGCCAGCAGCTTGGCTTCGAACACTGAAGCTTTCTTT. Its translation is CASSLASNTEAFF.

This chain connects TRBV21-1 to TRBJ2-7; the table names TRBD1, a call not compared with the DNA. TRBV21-1 is recorded as a pseudogene. CDR3 length: 14 amino acids. In DNA, the CDR3 is TGTGCCAGCAGCCGAGGGGGCGGGCGGTACGAGCAGTACTTC. Protein: CASSRGGGRYEQYF.

This rearrangement joins TRBV5-6 to TRBJ2-5, with D perhaps matching TRBD2 (5 bases). Germline CDR1 reads SGHDT; CDR2 reads YYEEEE. CDR3 length: 13 residues. V was trimmed by 3 bases and J by 4 bases, leaving 10 bases between them. CDR3 coding DNA: TGTGCCAGCAGCTATGGACGGGGAGAGACCCAGTACTTC. It is translated as CASSYGRGETQYF.

In this sample, this clone turned up once. The rearrangement uses TRBV28 and TRBJ2-7; TRBD1 agrees at 8 bases. After removal of 6 bases from V and 2 bases from J, the junction contained 6 bases not matched to a gene. Germline values: CDR1 MDHEN, CDR2 SYDVKM. The CDR3 spans 14 residues. The CDR3 DNA is TGTGCCAGCAGAGAACAGGGGGTTCCCTACGAGCAGTACTTC. It is translated as CASREQGVPYEQYF.

CDR3 coding DNA: TGTGCCAGTACCCAAGACAGGGTCACTGAAGCTTTCTTT. Amino acids: CASTQDRVTEAFF. This rearrangement joins TRBV19 to TRBJ1-1; TRBD1 aligns across 7 bases. This CDR3 has 13 residues. Per germline, CDR1 LNHDA and CDR2 SQIVND (reference sequence). The ends lost 7 bases at V and 4 bases at J; junction bases unmatched: 6.

V gene TRBV3-1 (or the pseudogene TRBV3-2) combines with J gene TRBJ2-7, with D unclear. The CDR3 totals 13 residues. Germline lookup yields CDR1 LGHDT and CDR2 YNNKEL (reference sequence). V lost 4 bases and J 0 bases, leaving 7 bases between the germline ends. Written as DNA, the CDR3 is TGTGCCAGCAGCCGGGCACCCTCCTACGAGCAGTACTTC. It is translated as CASSRAPSYEQYF.

This clone was counted a single time. The V call is TRBV25-1, the J call TRBJ2-3; possible D gene TRBD1, 6 bases. Germline CDR1 is MGHDK and CDR2 is SYGVNS. The CDR3 is 14 residues long. V dropped 4 bases and J dropped 3 bases, with 11 bases sitting between them. CDR3 bases: TGTGCCAGCAGTGCCCTGGACAGTACAGATACGCAGTATTTT. Protein sequence: CASSALDSTDTQYF.

The V and J genes are TRBV18 and TRBJ1-2; possible D gene TRBD1, 5 bases. CDR1 is KGHSH, CDR2 LQKENI, per germline. Trimming pared 1 base from V and 13 bases from J, leaving 22 bases between. The CDR3 has 15 residues. The CDR3 bases are TGTGCCAGCTCACCACGATCCGGGACTGAGTTATTTAGCACCTTC. It is translated as CASSPRSGTELFSTF.

V is TRBV18 and J is TRBJ1-1; D is uncertain. With 6 bases removed from V and 1 base from J, the gap between germline ends came to 21 bases. Germline CDR1 is KGHSH and CDR2 is LQKENI. This CDR3 contains 17 residues. The CDR3 sequence is CASSQNIMTGENTEAFF. DNA of the CDR3: TGTGCCAGCTCGCAAAACATAATGACCGGGGAGAACACTGAAGCTTTCTTT.

The V gene is TRBV12-3 or TRBV12-4, the J gene TRBJ2-2; D not resolved. V lost 8 bases, J lost 0 bases, and 7 bases lay in between. The CDR3 consists of 13 residues. The DNA of the CDR3 is TGTGCCAGCGTCGGTGCGAACACCGGGGAGCTGTTTTTT. This codes for CASVGANTGELFF.

The chain uses TRBV21-1 and TRBJ1-5. TRBV21-1 is flagged as a pseudogene. This CDR3 comprises 12 residues. The CDR3 spells CGSRSYNQPQHF. The DNA for the CDR3 is TGTGGGTCGAGGAGTTACAATCAGCCCCAGCATTTT.

The chain has TRBV3-1 (or the pseudogene TRBV3-2) and TRBJ2-7; possible D gene TRBD1, 5 bases. This CDR3 contains 13 residues. Trimming took off 5 bases at V and 6 bases at J, with 14 bases between the two ends. Germline V CDR1 and CDR2: LGHDT, YNNKEL (reference sequence). The CDR3 loop is CASSGPRGREQYF. CDR3 nucleotides: TGTGCCAGCAGCGGGCCTAGGGGTCGCGAGCAGTACTTC.

The gene calls are TRBV5-6 and TRBJ2-7, with D possibly being TRBD1 (6 bases). The V gene lost 0 bases and the J gene lost 3 bases, with 10 bases spanning the gap. The CDR3 has 14 residues. The germline CDR1 and CDR2 sequences are SGHDT and YYEEEE. The CDR3 sequence is CASSLGQELYEQYF. The DNA of the CDR3 is TGTGCCAGCAGCTTGGGACAGGAGCTCTACGAGCAGTACTTC.

The CDR3 bases are TGTGCCAGCAGCGCTAGCGGGGGGGCGATTCTGTACTTC. It codes for CASSASGGAILYF. J is TRBJ2-7 and V is TRBV7-2; 12 nucleotides line up with TRBD2. Germline V gene sequence: CDR1 SGHTA, CDR2 FQGNSA. Trimming took 5 bases from V and 12 from J; bases not matched to a gene: 8. The CDR3 is made up of 13 amino acids.

This clone occurred a few times. J is TRBJ1-2 and V is TRBV3-1 (or the pseudogene TRBV3-2); maybe TRBD1 (5 bases). V was cut by 4 bases and J by 8 bases, with 20 bases left in between. Germline CDR1 and CDR2: LGHDT and YNNKEL (reference sequence). This CDR3 has 15 amino acids. CDR3 residues: CASSPNGGDARGYTF. CDR3 coding DNA: TGTGCCAGCAGCCCGAACGGGGGAGACGCGCGCGGCTACACCTTC.

This chain connects TRBV7-2 to TRBJ1-3; no clear D. The CDR3 has 14 residues. V lost 2 bases, J lost 2 bases, and 7 bases lay in between. Germline-derived CDR1 and CDR2 are SGHTA and FQGNSA. The CDR3 bases are TGTGCCAGCAGCTTATGGGCAGCTGGAAACACCATATATTTT. This translates into CASSLWAAGNTIYF. The variable domain in full, completed from reference TRBV7-2 and TRBJ1-3, reads GAGVSQSPSNKVTEKGKDVELRCDPISGHTALYWYRQSLGQGLEFLIYFQGNSAPDKSGLPSDRFSAERTGGSVSTLTIQRTQQEDSAVYLCASSLWAAGNTIYFGEGSWLTVV.

The CDR3 protein is CASSWAGAANYGYTF. Here the CDR3 DNA reads TGTGCCAGCAGCTGGGCGGGGGCAGCTAACTATGGCTACACCTTC. The V gene is TRBV5-4, the J gene TRBJ1-2, with D perhaps matching TRBD1 (6 bases). This CDR3 has 15 amino acids. Germline CDR1 reads SGHNT; CDR2 reads YYREEE (reference sequence). Trimming stripped 3 bases from V and 0 bases from J, with 12 bases between.